This paragraph covers one T cell receptor (beta chain) sequence. Its antigen is unknown. The sample holds no much larger clone one base away, and base qualities are not on file. The donors belonged to the validation cohort of 90 to 150 subjects, which was separate from the roughly 670-subject first cohort. In the germline V gene, CDR1 corresponds to SGHRS and CDR2 to YFSETQ. The CDR3, from cysteine to phenylalanine, totals 13 residues. Solely the CDR3 DNA is kept, with 39 bases framed from the first base. V loses 4 bases, J loses 6 bases, and the germline ends lie 11 bases apart. The data belong to a study of cytomegalovirus exposure and HLA in healthy donors (dated by TCRdb to 2017 to 2019). A note on the overall study: According to a later analysis, one platform produced both the 120 validation repertoires and the 666 repertoires of the first cohort. The study was designed to test whether signatures of past pathogen exposure could be identified by cataloging public T cell receptors. In addition to the first cohort of roughly 670 subjects, a separate validation cohort of approximately 120 different subjects was used. To predict cytomegalovirus infection status, the study combined high-throughput TCR immunosequencing, statistical association of individual TCRs with disease status, and machine learning.

The library was generated by the immunoSEQ multiplex PCR assay. On the study's bioinformatics: A statistical classification framework was developed to diagnose cytomegalovirus status using the catalog of TCR beta chain sequences. The table comes from immuneACCESS by way of TCRdb, which keeps in-frame sequences with V and J called. Part of the clones is missing from these tables; in studies checked, under half for an unresolved V gene and the rest for unknown reasons. V, J and clone size derive from that table, while D and trimming were established from the DNA sequence. This sample holds approximately 120,000 clones; 89% were observed only once. In total, the top ten clones hold 1.5% to 2.5% of the sample. Beyond this particular receptor, the publication reports: Most TCR sequences were observed very rarely across donors, whereas some public TCRs were present in many individuals. It was suggested by the authors that the approach could potentially be generalized to other disease states and immunological phenotypes. A later analysis lacked HLA typing for the validation cohort, so it scored co-occurrence in that cohort across all 110 or so repertoires. The study listed over 150 TCR beta chains as associated with cytomegalovirus. A few of the identified cytomegalovirus-associated TCR beta chains were confirmed in vitro to be specific for cytomegalovirus antigens. The classifier was reported to diagnose cytomegalovirus status with high specificity and sensitivity in both the original cohort and the validation cohort. In a later analysis, TCRs clustered in the first cohort were found to also tend to co-occur in the approximately 120 validation repertoires, with approximately 94% of cluster scores above 0.

Recombination linked TRBV5-1 to TRBJ2-1; the D region possibly corresponds to TRBD1 (6 bases align). The clonotype was recovered from a woman between 18 and 30 years old in good health and CMV-seronegative. Sequencing was carried out using PBMCs. The DNA sequence is as follows: TGCGCCAGCAGCCGGGACATAAGCAATGAGCAGTTCTTC. Its product reads: CASSRDISNEQFF.